This T cell receptor (beta chain) is drawn from a study of T cell clonotyping in hematopoietic cell transplantation. The study, taken as a whole, reports: After transplant, recipient diversity fell while pathologically expanded clonotypes grew through day 180.

By share, this clone ranks as medium-sized. Its antigen is unknown. Data came from immunoSEQ multiplex PCR; TCRdb stores just in-frame clones and leaves some out. The sample yields about 6,300 clones, roughly 78% seen once. The clonotype was recovered from a male patient in his seventies who had an allogeneic stem cell transplant from an unrelated donor, so T cells may come from the graft donor. Some clones in this sample may be carry-over from other donors' samples. The sequences come from peripheral blood mononuclear cells, collected 180 days after allogeneic stem cell transplant.

This CDR3 is CASSTWDSPNTEAFF. CDR3 nucleotides: TGTGCCAGTAGTACCTGGGACAGCCCAAACACTGAAGCTTTCTTT. The V call is TRBV19, the J call TRBJ1-1; 7 positions agree with TRBD1. CDR3 size: 15 residues. Germline V gene lookup returns CDR1 LNHDA and CDR2 SQIVND (reference sequence). Unmatched junction bases numbered 7, after V lost 4 bases and J lost 2 bases. Combining the CDR3 with reference TRBV19 and TRBJ1-1 gives the whole variable domain DGGITQSPKYLFRKEGQNVTLSCEQNLNHDAMYWYRQDPGQGLRLIYYSQIVNDFQKGDIAEGYSVSREKKESFPLTVTSAQKNPTAFYLCASSTWDSPNTEAFFGQGTRLTVV.